Listed below are T cell receptor beta chains from one sample, sequenced in a study of blood T cell repertoires in COVID-19. Data came from immunoSEQ multiplex PCR; TCRdb stores just in-frame clones and leaves some out. The table lists 350,000 to 400,000 clones, 70% to 90% of them singletons. The sequencing input was peripheral blood. Every receptor here comes from an older woman with COVID-19, enrolled during active disease. The CDR3 runs from the conserved cysteine through the conserved F or W. Fields, in order: D gene, J gene, V gene, clone size, CDR3 DNA, CDR3 protein. The D gene is left open where the match is weak. Clone size, where shown, is once, few, many, or a class for clones that have expanded.

>NA|TRBJ1-3|TRBV6-5|few
TGTGCCAGCAGCCCCCTAAGGGGCAACACCATATATTTT
CASSPLRGNTIYF
>NA|TRBJ1-1|TRBV9|NA
TGTGCCAGCAGAACAGGGACCGGGAACACTGAAGCTTTCTTT
CASRTGTGNTEAFF
>NA|TRBJ2-7|TRBV18|NA
TGTGCCAGCTCACCCAGCACAGGGCAAGAGCAGTACTTC
CASSPSTGQEQYF
>NA|TRBJ1-2|TRBV19|NA
TGTGCCAGTAGACCTACTAGGACAGATGACTATGGCTACACCTTC
CASRPTRTDDYGYTF
>TRBD2|TRBJ2-3|TRBV5-1|NA
TGCGCCAGCAGGTTTTGGCTAGCGGGGGGCACAGATACGCAGTATTTT
CASRFWLAGGTDTQYF
>NA|TRBJ2-6|TRBV19|NA
TGTGCCAGTAGTGTTAACAGGGTAGATGGGGCCAACGTCCTGACTTTC
CASSVNRVDGANVLTF
>NA|TRBJ2-7|TRBV5-6|NA
TGTGCCAGCAGCTCCGGACAGTTGGGATACGAGCAGTACTTC
CASSSGQLGYEQYF
>TRBD2|TRBJ2-7|TRBV30|NA
TGTGCCTGGAAAGCGGGGAGCTCCTACGAGCAGTACTTC
CAWKAGSSYEQYF
>TRBD2|TRBJ2-6|TRBV4-1|NA
TGCGCCAGCAGCCATCAGGGGAGCGGGGGTGACGTCCTGACTTTC
CASSHQGSGGDVLTF
>NA|TRBJ1-5|TRBV7-8|NA
TGTGCCAGCAGCCGTGAGGGTGCCGCCTATCAGCCCCAGCATTTT
CASSREGAAYQPQHF
>NA|TRBJ2-5|TRBV7-9|NA
TGTGCCAGCAGCTTAGACGGCGGTCCACAAGAGACCCAGTACTTC
CASSLDGGPQETQYF
>NA|TRBJ1-4|TRBV6-6|NA
TGTGCCAGCAGTTACTCGATGTTCGGCTCGAGGGAACTGTTTTTT
CASSYSMFGSRELFF
>NA|TRBJ2-5|TRBV6-5|NA
TGTGCCAGCAGTTACGATCAGGGTCGCGAGACCCAGTACTTC
CASSYDQGRETQYF
>NA|TRBJ1-4|TRBV5-8|many
TGTGCCAGCAGCTTTAGAGGGACAACTAATGAAAAACTGTTTTTT
CASSFRGTTNEKLFF
>TRBD2|TRBJ2-3|TRBV29-1|NA
TGCAGCGTTGTGGGACTAGCGGGGGGACGCACATATACGCAGTATTTT
CSVVGLAGGRTYTQYF
>NA|TRBJ2-3|TRBV5-1|NA
TGCGCCACAGCGTCCAGCGCTTTCACAGATACGCAGTATTTT
CATASSAFTDTQYF
>NA|TRBJ1-5|TRBV29-1|NA
TGCAGCGTTGACCCCGGGAGCAATCAGCCCCAGCATTTT
CSVDPGSNQPQHF
>NA|TRBJ1-3|TRBV5-1|NA
TGCGCCAGCAGCTTGGCGGTGTCTGGAAACACCATATATTTT
CASSLAVSGNTIYF
>NA|TRBJ1-1|TRBV30|once
TGTGCCTGGAGCTGGAGGAGGGCAGCTTTCTTT
CAWSWRRAAFF
>NA|TRBJ2-1|TRBV5-1|NA
TGCGCCAGCAGCTTGACGGCAGGGGAGCAGTTCTTC
CASSLTAGEQFF
>NA|TRBJ2-7|TRBV14|NA
TGTGCCAGCAGCCGACAGGCCGGTCGGGGCTACGAGCAGTACTTC
CASSRQAGRGYEQYF
>NA|TRBJ1-1|TRBV6-1|NA
TGTGCCAGCAGTGACCGGGGGACCGTGAACACTGAAGCTTTCTTT
CASSDRGTVNTEAFF
>TRBD1|TRBJ2-7|TRBV7-9|NA
TGTGCCAGCAGCTGGGGACAGGGATGGACCTACGAGCAGTACTTC
CASSWGQGWTYEQYF
>TRBD2|TRBJ2-1|TRBV5-4|NA
TGTGCCAGCAGCCCGGGACTAGCGGGGGGCTACAATGAGCAGTTCTTC
CASSPGLAGGYNEQFF
>TRBD2|TRBJ2-5|TRBV5-3|NA
TGTGCCAGAAGCTTCGGGACTAGCGGGGGACCCCCCTTGGAAGAGACCCAGTACTTC
CARSFGTSGGPPLEETQYF
>TRBD1|TRBJ1-2|TRBV9|few
TGTGCCAGCAGCTCCCCCAGGGGGCCGTATGGCTACACCTTC
CASSSPRGPYGYTF
>NA|TRBJ1-1|TRBV13|NA
TGTGCCAGCAGCACCCTAATCAGGGCTTACACTGAAGCTTTCTTT
CASSTLIRAYTEAFF
>NA|TRBJ1-5|TRBV7-9|NA
TGTGCCAGCAGCTACTCAGGACCGGGAGATCAGCCCCAGCATTTT
CASSYSGPGDQPQHF
>TRBD1|TRBJ2-2|TRBV9|NA
TGTGCCAGCAGCGTATTGGGACAGGGGGTTGGGGAGCTGTTTTTT
CASSVLGQGVGELFF
>TRBD2|TRBJ2-1|TRBV5-1|NA
TGCGCCAGCAGCCTAGCGGGGCGGGGGTACAATGAGCAGTTCTTC
CASSLAGRGYNEQFF
>NA|TRBJ1-1|TRBV30|NA
TGTGCCTGGAGTGCCTTCTGGGCTGTCAACACTGAAGCTTTCTTT
CAWSAFWAVNTEAFF
>NA|TRBJ1-4|TRBV6-1|NA
TGTGCCAGCAGTGAAAGGAACAGTGAAAAACTGTTTTTT
CASSERNSEKLFF
>NA|TRBJ1-2|TRBV5-4|NA
TGTGCCAGCAGCTTGCCGTCAGGGACTAACTATGGCTACACCTTC
CASSLPSGTNYGYTF
>TRBD1|TRBJ2-7|TRBV7-6|few
TGTGCCAGCAGCTTACAGCAGGGGGCTTACGAGCAGTACTTC
CASSLQQGAYEQYF
>NA|TRBJ2-1|TRBV23-1|NA
NA
CASSRGPHPTMSSSSGLDEQFF
>TRBD1|TRBJ1-5|TRBV4-1|NA
TGCGCCAGCAGCCGAGTTGGACAGGGTGGTTTGGGTCAGCCCCAGCATTTT
CASSRVGQGGLGQPQHF
>TRBD2|TRBJ2-3|TRBV29-1|few
TGCAGCGCATCCGGGACTAGCGGGCGCACAGATACGCAGTATTTT
CSASGTSGRTDTQYF
>TRBD1|TRBJ1-2|TRBV5-1|NA
TGCGCCAGCAGCCCGGGGACAGGGAGACTCGGCTACACCTTC
CASSPGTGRLGYTF
>NA|TRBJ1-3|TRBV29-1|NA
TGCAGCGTTGAAGCCGAAGGGATGGGGGGAGCGGGAAACACCATATATTTT
CSVEAEGMGGAGNTIYF
>NA|TRBJ2-7|TRBV24-1|NA
TGTGCCACCACCAGGGCCTCCTACGAGCAGTACTTC
CATTRASYEQYF
>NA|TRBJ1-6|TRBV6-4|NA
TGTGCCAGCAAAGGGGAAACGAATTCACCCCTCCACTTT
CASKGETNSPLHF
>NA|TRBJ1-2|TRBV7-9|NA
TGTGCCAGCAGCTTAGCGCGTACCTTTCCCTATGGCTACACCTTC
CASSLARTFPYGYTF
>NA|TRBJ1-1|TRBV29-1|NA
TGCAGCGTTGTAACAGGGCGGGTGGCTTTCTTT
CSVVTGRVAFF
>NA|TRBJ2-6|TRBV5-1|few
TGCGCCAGCAGCCCCATGGCCCTACAGGACGCTGGGGCCAACGTCCTGACTTTC
CASSPMALQDAGANVLTF
>NA|TRBJ1-2|TRBV6-5|NA
TGTGCCAGCAGTTACCGCCCAGGGGACAACTATGGCTACACCTTC
CASSYRPGDNYGYTF
>TRBD2|TRBJ2-1|TRBV18|NA
TGTGCCAGCTCACCACCCGCTAGCGGGGGGGCAGGGGAGCAGTTCTTC
CASSPPASGGAGEQFF
>TRBD1|TRBJ1-2|TRBV7-2|NA
TGTGCCAGCAGCTTAACAGGGGGTTATGGCTACACCTTC
CASSLTGGYGYTF
>NA|TRBJ2-6|TRBV30|once
TGTGCCTGGAGTGTTGACAGACTCTCCTCTGGGGCCAACGTCCTGACTTTC
CAWSVDRLSSGANVLTF
>NA|TRBJ2-5|TRBV7-9|NA
TGTGCCAGCAGCTTAGCGACAGGGAGGGAGACCCAGTACTTC
CASSLATGRETQYF
>NA|TRBJ1-2|TRBV19|few
TGTGCCAGTAGGCGAGCAAACGGGGATGCCGTCTATGGCTACACCTTC
CASRRANGDAVYGYTF
>NA|TRBJ2-5|TRBV19|once
TGTGCCAGTAGTATAGGCCGACTCCAAGAGACCCAGTACTTC
CASSIGRLQETQYF
>NA|TRBJ1-6|TRBV6-5|NA
TGTGCCTCGCCGAGGCGAGAACCCCTCCACTTT
CASPRREPLHF
>TRBD2|TRBJ2-7|TRBV4-1|once
TGCGCCAGCAGCCCCGCGTCTCTAGCGGCCAACTACGAGCAGTACTTC
CASSPASLAANYEQYF
>NA|TRBJ1-1|TRBV5-1|NA
TGCGCCAGCAGCTTTGTTATGAACACTGAAGCTTTCTTT
CASSFVMNTEAFF